The 8 T cell receptor beta chains below all came from one sample that was sequenced in a study of neurological immune-mediated disorders. TCRdb re-derived calls from the 5' RACE reads in MiXCR, one entry per CDR3 protein. Altogether more than 20,000 distinct CDR3 sequences are present, under 15% being singletons, with the ten largest covering roughly 17%. Source material: PBMCs. The receptor set was obtained from a middle-aged woman with HTLV-1-associated myelopathy (HAM/TSP).

The rearrangement links TRBV20-1 to TRBJ2-5; D perhaps matches TRBD2 (6 bases). The germline V gene encodes CDR1 DFQATT and CDR2 SNEGSKA (reference sequence). V lost 7 bases and J lost 4, with 13 bases in between. The CDR3 loop spans 12 amino acids. CDR3 bases: TGCAGTGTAATGGACGGGGGAGAGACCCAGTACTTC. This gives the protein CSVMDGGETQYF.

The V gene is TRBV20-1, the J gene TRBJ2-5; D gene unclear. The V gene lost 0 bases and the J gene lost 5 bases, with 10 bases spanning the gap. Looked up from germline, CDR1 is DFQATT and CDR2 is SNEGSKA (reference sequence). CDR3 length equals 13 residues. DNA of the CDR3: TGCAGTGCTAGAGATCAGGATCACGAGACCCAGTACTTC. Its protein is CSARDQDHETQYF.

This clonotype was counted ten times or more. The J gene is TRBJ1-1, the V gene TRBV14; 7 bases agree with TRBD1. Germline lookup yields CDR1 SGHDN and CDR2 FVKESK. The CDR3 covers 13 residues. V gave up 4 bases and J gave up 1 base; unmatched junction bases: 0. The CDR3 sequence: CASSRDRNTEAFF. The CDR3 DNA is TGTGCCAGCAGCCGGGACAGGAACACTGAAGCTTTCTTT.

This clonotype came up many times. The chain has TRBV5-1 and TRBJ2-2; 8 bases line up with TRBD1. The CDR3 sequence is 14 residues long. Unmatched junction bases numbered 10, after V lost 8 bases and J lost 7 bases. CDR1 and CDR2 (germline): SGHRS, YFSETQ. CDR3 sequence (DNA): TGCGCCAGTTACTGGACAGGGCTGAGCGGGGAGCTGTTTTTT. This translates into CASYWTGLSGELFF. The full variable domain, rest sourced from reference TRBV5-1 and TRBJ2-2, is KAGVTQTPRYLIKTRGQQVTLSCSPISGHRSVSWYQQTPGQGLQFLFEYFSETQRNKGNFPGRFSGRQFSNSRSEMNVSTLELGDSALYLCASYWTGLSGELFFGEGSRLTVL.

This clonotype showed up many times. The rearrangement uses TRBV5-6 and TRBJ2-5, with D hard to call. This CDR3 has 17 amino acids. The germline gives CDR1 SGHDT, CDR2 YYEEEE. Trimming took off 4 bases at V and 0 bases at J, with 19 bases between the two ends. The chain's CDR3 is CASSRRPHTRYQETQYF. As DNA, the CDR3 is TGTGCCAGCAGCCGACGACCGCATACCCGGTACCAAGAGACCCAGTACTTC.

The table lists this clonotype with many counts. The chain links TRBV9 to TRBJ1-2, with D possibly being TRBD1 (6 bases). This CDR3 spans 15 amino acids. Germline V lookup: CDR1 SGDLS, CDR2 YYNGEE. Trimming shortened V by 3 bases and J by 4 bases, and 16 bases separated the two germline ends. CDR3 nucleotide sequence: TGTGCCAGCAGCGGCCGGGACATAGTTCCCTATGGCTACACCTTC. This gives the protein CASSGRDIVPYGYTF.

This clonotype was seen repeatedly, ten times or more. V is TRBV3-1 and J is TRBJ2-2; the D call may be TRBD1 or TRBD2 (5 bases each). The V end lost 3 bases, the J end lost 6 bases, and 11 bases lay between the germline ends. The CDR3 consists of 14 residues. Germline CDR1 is LGHDT and CDR2 is YNNKEL (reference sequence). The CDR3 is CASSQDGTPGELFF. CDR3 sequence (DNA): TGTGCCAGCAGCCAGGACGGGACCCCCGGGGAGCTGTTTTTT. Variable domain in full (rest from reference TRBV3-1 and TRBJ2-2): DTAVSQTPKYLVTQMGNDKSIKCEQNLGHDTMYWYKQDSKKFLKIMFSYNNKELIINETVPNRFSPKSPDKAHLNLHINSLELGDSAVYFCASSQDGTPGELFFGEGSRLTVL.

This clonotype has a count of ten or more. The chain recombines TRBV5-1 with TRBJ2-3; 8 nucleotides line up with TRBD1. Germline CDR1 reads SGHRS; CDR2 reads YFSETQ. J gave up 0 bases and V 2 bases, and 2 bases lay outside the gene matches. The CDR3 consists of 15 residues. In nucleotides, the CDR3 is TGCGCCAGCAGCTTATGGACAGGGAGCACAGATACGCAGTATTTT. Translation: CASSLWTGSTDTQYF. Drawing the rest from reference TRBV5-1 and TRBJ2-3, the complete variable domain is KAGVTQTPRYLIKTRGQQVTLSCSPISGHRSVSWYQQTPGQGLQFLFEYFSETQRNKGNFPGRFSGRQFSNSRSEMNVSTLELGDSALYLCASSLWTGSTDTQYFGPGTRLTVL.